This T cell receptor beta chain came from a study of T cell responses to AZD1222 COVID-19 vaccine. Across the whole study: It was second doses at about 4 or about 12 weeks that were pooled. Study observations and caveats: Once two AZD1222 doses were given, Spike-specific TCR breadth and depth went up. Clonal diversity may have been underestimated, and the donors were mostly white British, with more females than males. Seropositivity was recorded at baseline in only a handful of AZD1222 recipients.

V was trimmed by 3 bases and J by 3 bases, leaving 10 bases between them. The CDR3 runs to 14 residues. The germline CDR1 and CDR2 sequences are SGDLS and YYNGEE. A note on this clone: No antigen is known for it.

TCRdb's copy holds only in-frame clones and misses some; the assay was immunoSEQ multiplex PCR. The top ten hold about 9.4% of the sample, which has 150,000 to 200,000 clones, approximately 92% seen once. Sequenced material: peripheral blood, taken on day 0 of AZD1222 vaccination. This receptor was taken from an adult in good health. The chain is built from TRBV9 and TRBJ1-3; weak D call: TRBD1 (5 bases). This CDR3 is CASSGGTLGNTIYF. The CDR3 region has the DNA TGTGCCAGCAGCGGCGGGACTCTTGGAAACACCATATATTTT. The full variable domain, its missing parts supplied by reference TRBV9 and TRBJ1-3, is DSGVTQTPKHLITATGQRVTLRCSPRSGDLSVYWYQQSLDQGLQFLIQYYNGEERAKGNILERFSAQQFPDLHSELNLSSLELGDSALYFCASSGGTLGNTIYFGEGSWLTVV.